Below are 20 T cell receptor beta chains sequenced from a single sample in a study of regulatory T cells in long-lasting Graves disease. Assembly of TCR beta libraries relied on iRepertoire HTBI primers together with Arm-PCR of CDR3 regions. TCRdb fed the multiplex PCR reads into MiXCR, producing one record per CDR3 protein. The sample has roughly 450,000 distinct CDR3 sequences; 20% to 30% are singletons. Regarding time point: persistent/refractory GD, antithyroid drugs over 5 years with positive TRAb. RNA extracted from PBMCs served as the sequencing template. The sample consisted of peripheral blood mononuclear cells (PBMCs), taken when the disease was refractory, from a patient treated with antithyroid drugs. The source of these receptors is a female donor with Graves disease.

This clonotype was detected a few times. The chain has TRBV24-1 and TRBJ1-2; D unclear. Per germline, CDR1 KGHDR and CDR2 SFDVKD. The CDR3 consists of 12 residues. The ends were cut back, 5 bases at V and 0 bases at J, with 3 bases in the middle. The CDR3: CATSGSNYGYTF. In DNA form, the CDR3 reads TGTGCCACCAGTGGGTCTAACTATGGCTACACCTTC.

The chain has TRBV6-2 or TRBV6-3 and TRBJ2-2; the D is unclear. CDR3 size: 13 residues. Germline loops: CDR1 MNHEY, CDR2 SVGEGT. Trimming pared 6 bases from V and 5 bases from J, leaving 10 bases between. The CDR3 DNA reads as TGTGCCAGCAGGAAGAATGAGACCGGGGAGCTGTTTTTT. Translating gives CASRKNETGELFF.

DNA of the CDR3: TGTGCCAGCAGTCCACAGGGGGCAGGGCTAGCGGACTACGAGCAGTACTTC. Protein sequence: CASSPQGAGLADYEQYF. V and J are TRBV28 and TRBJ2-7; 9 nucleotides align to TRBD1. Germline V CDR1 and CDR2: MDHEN, SYDVKM. Trimming at V came to 5 bases and at J to 3 bases, leaving 14 bases not matched to a gene. This CDR3 has 17 residues.

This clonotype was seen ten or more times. This CDR3 reads CASSRGTSGTRTMVEQYF. The CDR3 DNA reads as TGTGCCAGCAGCCGCGGGACTAGCGGGACAAGGACTATGGTCGAGCAGTACTTC. This sequence joins TRBV7-2 and TRBJ2-7; 13 positions match TRBD2. Trimming took 5 bases from V and 6 from J; bases not matched to a gene: 16. The length of the CDR3 is 18 residues. CDR1 and CDR2 (germline): SGHTA, FQGNSA.

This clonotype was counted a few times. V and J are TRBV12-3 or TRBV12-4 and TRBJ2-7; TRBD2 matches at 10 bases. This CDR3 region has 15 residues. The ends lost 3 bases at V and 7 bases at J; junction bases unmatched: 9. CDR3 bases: TGTGCCAGCAGTTTTATAGCGGGAGGCCTGGGGGAGCAGTACTTC. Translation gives CASSFIAGGLGEQYF.

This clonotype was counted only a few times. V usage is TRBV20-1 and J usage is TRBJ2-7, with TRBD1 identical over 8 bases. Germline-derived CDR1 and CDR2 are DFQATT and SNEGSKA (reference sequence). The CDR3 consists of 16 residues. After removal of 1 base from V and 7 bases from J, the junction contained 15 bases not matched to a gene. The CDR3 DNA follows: TGCAGTGCTAGAGGAGGGGTCGGCAGGGGGCCGGGAGAGCAGTACTTC. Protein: CSARGGVGRGPGEQYF.

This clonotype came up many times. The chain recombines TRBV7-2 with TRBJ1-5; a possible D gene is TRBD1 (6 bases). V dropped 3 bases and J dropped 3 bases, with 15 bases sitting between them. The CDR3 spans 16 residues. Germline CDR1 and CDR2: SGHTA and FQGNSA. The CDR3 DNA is TGTGCCAGCAGCTTTAAGGGAGGGGGACTCAATCAGCCCCAGCATTTT. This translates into CASSFKGGGLNQPQHF.

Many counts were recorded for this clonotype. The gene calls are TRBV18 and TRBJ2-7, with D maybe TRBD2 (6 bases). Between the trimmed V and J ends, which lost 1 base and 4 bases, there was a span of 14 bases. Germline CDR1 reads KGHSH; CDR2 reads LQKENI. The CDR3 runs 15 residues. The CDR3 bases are TGTGCCAGCTCACCACGGTCCGCGGAGGGATACGAGCAGTACTTC. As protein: CASSPRSAEGYEQYF.

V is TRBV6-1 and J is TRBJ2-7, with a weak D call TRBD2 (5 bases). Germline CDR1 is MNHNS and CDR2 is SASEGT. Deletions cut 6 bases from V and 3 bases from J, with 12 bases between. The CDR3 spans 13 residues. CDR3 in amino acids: CASRPRGIYEQYF. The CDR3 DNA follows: TGTGCCAGCAGACCCCGGGGAATCTACGAGCAGTACTTC.

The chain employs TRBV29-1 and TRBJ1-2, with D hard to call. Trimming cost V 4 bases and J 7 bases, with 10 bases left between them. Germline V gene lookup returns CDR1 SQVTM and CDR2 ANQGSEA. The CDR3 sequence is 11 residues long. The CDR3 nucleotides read TGCAGCGTTGGAGTCTCCCCTGGCTACACCTTC. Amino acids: CSVGVSPGYTF.

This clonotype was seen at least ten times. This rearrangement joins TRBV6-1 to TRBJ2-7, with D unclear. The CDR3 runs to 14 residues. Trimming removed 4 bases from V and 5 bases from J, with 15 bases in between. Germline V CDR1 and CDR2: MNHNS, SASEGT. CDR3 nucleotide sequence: TGTGCCAGCAGTGGGGTGGGAAGGTCCGACGAGCAGTACTTC. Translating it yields CASSGVGRSDEQYF.

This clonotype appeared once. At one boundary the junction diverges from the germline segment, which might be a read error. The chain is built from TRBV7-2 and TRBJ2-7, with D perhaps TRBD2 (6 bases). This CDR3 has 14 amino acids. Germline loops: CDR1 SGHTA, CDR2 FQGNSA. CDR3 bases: TGTGCCAGCAGCCAAAGCGGGCCCTCCTGCGAGCAGTACTTC. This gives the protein CASSQSGPSCEQYF.

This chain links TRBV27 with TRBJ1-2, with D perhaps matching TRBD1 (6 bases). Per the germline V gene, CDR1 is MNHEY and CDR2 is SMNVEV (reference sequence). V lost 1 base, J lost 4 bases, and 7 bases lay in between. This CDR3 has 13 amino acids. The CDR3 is CASSLFRGYGYTF. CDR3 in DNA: TGTGCCAGCAGTTTATTCAGGGGCTATGGCTACACCTTC.

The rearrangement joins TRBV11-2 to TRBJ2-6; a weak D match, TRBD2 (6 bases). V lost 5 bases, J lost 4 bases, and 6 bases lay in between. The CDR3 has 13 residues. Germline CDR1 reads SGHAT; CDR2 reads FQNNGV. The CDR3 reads CASSGGGANVLTF. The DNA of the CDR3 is TGTGCCAGCAGCGGGGGGGGGGCCAACGTCCTGACTTTC. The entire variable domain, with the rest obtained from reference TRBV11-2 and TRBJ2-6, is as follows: EAGVAQSPRYKIIEKRQSVAFWCNPISGHATLYWYQQILGQGPKLLIQFQNNGVVDDSQLPKDRFSAERLKGVDSTLKIQPAKLEDSAVYLCASSGGGANVLTFGAGSRLTVL.

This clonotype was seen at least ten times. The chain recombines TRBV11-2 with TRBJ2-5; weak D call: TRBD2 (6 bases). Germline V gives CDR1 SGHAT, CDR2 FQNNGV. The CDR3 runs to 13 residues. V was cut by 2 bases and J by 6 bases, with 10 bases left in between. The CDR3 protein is CASSLYGRKTQYF. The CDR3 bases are TGTGCCAGCAGCTTATACGGGAGAAAGACCCAGTACTTC.

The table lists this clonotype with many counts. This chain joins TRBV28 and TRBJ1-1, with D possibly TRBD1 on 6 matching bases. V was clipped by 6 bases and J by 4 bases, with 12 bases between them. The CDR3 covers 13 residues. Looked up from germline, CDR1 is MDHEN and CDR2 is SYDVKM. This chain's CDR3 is CASRGGGSTEAFF. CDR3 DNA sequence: TGTGCCAGCAGAGGGGGGGGATCCACTGAAGCTTTCTTT. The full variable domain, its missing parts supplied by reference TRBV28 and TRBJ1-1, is DVKVTQSSRYLVKRTGEKVFLECVQDMDHENMFWYRQDPGLGLRLIYFSYDVKMKEKGDIPEGYSVSREKKERFSLILESASTNQTSMYLCASRGGGSTEAFFGQGTRLTVV.

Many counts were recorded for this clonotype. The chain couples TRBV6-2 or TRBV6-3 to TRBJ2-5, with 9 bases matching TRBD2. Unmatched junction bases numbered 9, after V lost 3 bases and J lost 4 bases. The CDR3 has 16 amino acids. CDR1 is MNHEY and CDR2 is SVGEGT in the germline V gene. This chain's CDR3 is CASSYMSSGMGETQYF. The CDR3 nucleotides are TGTGCCAGCAGTTATATGTCTAGCGGGATGGGAGAGACCCAGTACTTC.

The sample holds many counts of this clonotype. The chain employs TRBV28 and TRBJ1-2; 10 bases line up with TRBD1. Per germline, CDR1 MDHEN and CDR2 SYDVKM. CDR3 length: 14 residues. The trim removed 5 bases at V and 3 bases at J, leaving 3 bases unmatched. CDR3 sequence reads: CASSRQGAYYGYTF. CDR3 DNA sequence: TGTGCCAGCAGTAGACAGGGGGCCTACTATGGCTACACCTTC.

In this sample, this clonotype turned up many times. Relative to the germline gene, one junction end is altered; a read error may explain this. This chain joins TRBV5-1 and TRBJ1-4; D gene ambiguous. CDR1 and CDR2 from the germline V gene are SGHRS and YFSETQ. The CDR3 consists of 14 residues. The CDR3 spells CASSLEGSNEKLFF. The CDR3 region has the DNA TGTGCCAGCAGCTTGGAAGGGTCTAATGAAAAACTGTTTTTT.

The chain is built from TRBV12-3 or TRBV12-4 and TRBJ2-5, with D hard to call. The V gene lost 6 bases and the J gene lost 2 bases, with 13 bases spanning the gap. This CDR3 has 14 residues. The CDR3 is CASSPGWAQETQYF. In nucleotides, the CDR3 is TGTGCCAGCAGCCCCGGCTGGGCTCAAGAGACCCAGTACTTC.